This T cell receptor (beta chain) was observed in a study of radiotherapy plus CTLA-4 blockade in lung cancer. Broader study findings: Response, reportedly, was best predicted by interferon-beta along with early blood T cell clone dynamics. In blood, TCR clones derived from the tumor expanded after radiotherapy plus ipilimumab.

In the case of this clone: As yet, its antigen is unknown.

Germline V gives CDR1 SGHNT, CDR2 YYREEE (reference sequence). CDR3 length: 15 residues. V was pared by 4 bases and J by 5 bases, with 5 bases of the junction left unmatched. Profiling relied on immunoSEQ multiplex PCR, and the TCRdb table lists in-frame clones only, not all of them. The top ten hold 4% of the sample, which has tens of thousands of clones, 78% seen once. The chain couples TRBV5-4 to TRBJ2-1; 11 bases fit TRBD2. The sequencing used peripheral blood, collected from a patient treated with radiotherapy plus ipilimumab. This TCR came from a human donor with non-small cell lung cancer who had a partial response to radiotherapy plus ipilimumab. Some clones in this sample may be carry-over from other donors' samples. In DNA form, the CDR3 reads TGTGCCAGCAGCGTAGCGGGAGGGCATAACAATGAGCAGTTCTTC. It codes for CASSVAGGHNNEQFF. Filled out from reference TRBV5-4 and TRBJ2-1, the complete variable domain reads ETGVTQSPTHLIKTRGQQVTLRCSSQSGHNTVSWYQQALGQGPQFIFQYYREEENGRGNFPPRFSGLQFPNYSSELNVNALELDDSALYLCASSVAGGHNNEQFFGPGTRLTVL.